This entry features one T cell receptor beta chain sequence. The germline V gene has CDR1 LNHDA and CDR2 SQIVND (reference sequence). The V segment lost 6 bases and the J segment 6 bases; nucleotides outside the gene matches: 3. The CDR3 spans 13 residues. The data were obtained in a study of beta chain features in type 1 diabetes. Reverse transcribing all isolated RNA meant expressed TCRB transcripts were sequenced. Sequenced by immunoSEQ multiplex PCR; TCRdb stores in-frame clones only, minus some. The sample lists 860,000 or so clones; roughly a sixth were seen once. The TCR sequence derives from a woman aged 18-30 years in good health. The rearrangement links TRBV19 to TRBJ2-1; 9 bases are a match to TRBD1. Sequencing was performed on naive CD4+ T cells from blood. Here the CDR3 DNA reads TGTGCCAGTAGCCGGACAGGGGTCAATGAGCAGTTCTTC. Its protein is CASSRTGVNEQFF.